Listed below are T cell receptor beta chains from one sample, sequenced in a study of blood T cell repertoires in COVID-19. TCRdb's copy holds only in-frame clones and misses some; the assay was immunoSEQ multiplex PCR. The data hold 140,000 to 150,000 clones, with 65% to 85% observed a single time. The sample comprised peripheral blood. Receptors were obtained from a woman in her sixties or seventies with acute or convalescent COVID-19. Each CDR3 is given with its conserved first and last residue. Each record gives: V gene, CDR3 length, D gene, J gene, clone size, CDR3 protein, CDR3 DNA. D genes are given only for firm matches. The listing skips clone size in some rows; elsewhere it reads once, few, many or a size class.

V gene: TRBV6-1
CDR3 length: 18
D gene: TRBD2
J gene: TRBJ2-3
clone size: few
CDR3 protein: CASSDRLAGALSADTQYF
CDR3 DNA: TGTGCCAGCAGTGACCGACTAGCGGGAGCCCTGAGCGCAGATACGCAGTATTTT

V gene: TRBV27
CDR3 length: 17
D gene: TRBD2
J gene: TRBJ2-7
clone size: -
CDR3 protein: CASSLFPLTSGTHEQYF
CDR3 DNA: TGTGCCAGCAGTTTATTCCCCTTGACTAGCGGGACGCACGAGCAGTACTTC

V gene: TRBV2
CDR3 length: 15
D gene: -
J gene: TRBJ2-7
clone size: -
CDR3 protein: CASSDTLGHVYEQYF
CDR3 DNA: TGTGCCAGCAGTGATACCCTCGGACACGTCTACGAGCAGTACTTC

V gene: TRBV11-3
CDR3 length: 15
D gene: -
J gene: TRBJ1-1
clone size: -
CDR3 protein: CASSLDGAANTEAFF
CDR3 DNA: TGTGCCAGCAGCTTAGATGGGGCCGCGAACACTGAAGCTTTCTTT

V gene: TRBV28
CDR3 length: 11
D gene: TRBD1
J gene: TRBJ1-1
clone size: -
CDR3 protein: CASRGQPEAFF
CDR3 DNA: TGTGCCAGCAGGGGACAGCCCGAAGCTTTCTTT

V gene: TRBV28
CDR3 length: 13
D gene: -
J gene: TRBJ2-3
clone size: once
CDR3 protein: CASSLLAADTQYF
CDR3 DNA: TGTGCCAGCAGTTTACTAGCAGCAGATACGCAGTATTTT

V gene: TRBV2
CDR3 length: 10
D gene: -
J gene: TRBJ2-1
clone size: -
CDR3 protein: CASGGNKQFF
CDR3 DNA: TGTGCCAGCGGCGGGAACAAGCAGTTCTTC

V gene: TRBV6-5
CDR3 length: 13
D gene: TRBD2
J gene: TRBJ2-7
clone size: -
CDR3 protein: CASAQTSGWMQYF
CDR3 DNA: TGTGCCAGCGCCCAAACTAGCGGGTGGATGCAGTACTTC

V gene: TRBV28
CDR3 length: 15
D gene: TRBD2
J gene: TRBJ2-1
clone size: -
CDR3 protein: CASSRTSGSLGEQFF
CDR3 DNA: TGTGCCAGCAGTCGGACTAGCGGGTCCTTAGGTGAGCAGTTCTTC

V gene: TRBV6-5
CDR3 length: 15
D gene: TRBD1
J gene: TRBJ1-6
clone size: -
CDR3 protein: CASRPPRGRDSPLHF
CDR3 DNA: TGTGCCAGCAGGCCACCCAGGGGGCGCGATTCACCCCTCCACTTT

V gene: TRBV9
CDR3 length: 15
D gene: TRBD2
J gene: TRBJ2-7
clone size: -
CDR3 protein: CASSVGAGSSYEQYF
CDR3 DNA: TGTGCCAGCAGCGTAGGAGCGGGGAGCTCCTACGAGCAGTACTTC

V gene: TRBV5-1
CDR3 length: 14
D gene: -
J gene: TRBJ2-3
clone size: -
CDR3 protein: CASSLVGYTDTQYF
CDR3 DNA: TGCGCCAGCAGCTTGGTGGGCTACACAGATACGCAGTATTTT

V gene: TRBV3-1/TRBV3-2
CDR3 length: 14
D gene: TRBD1
J gene: TRBJ1-4
clone size: -
CDR3 protein: CASSLRQGNEKLFF
CDR3 DNA: TGTGCCAGCAGCCTTCGACAGGGGAATGAAAAACTGTTTTTT

V gene: TRBV27
CDR3 length: 19
D gene: TRBD2
J gene: TRBJ2-3
clone size: -
CDR3 protein: CASSFWGPRGGSVSSTQYF
CDR3 DNA: TGTGCCAGCAGTTTCTGGGGCCCAAGGGGCGGGAGTGTCTCTTCCACGCAGTATTTT

V gene: TRBV9
CDR3 length: 15
D gene: -
J gene: TRBJ2-6
clone size: -
CDR3 protein: CASSVGTLGANVLTF
CDR3 DNA: TGTGCCAGCAGCGTAGGGACACTTGGGGCCAACGTCCTGACTTTC

V gene: TRBV28
CDR3 length: 13
D gene: -
J gene: TRBJ2-7
clone size: -
CDR3 protein: CASGVFGSYEQYF
CDR3 DNA: TGTGCCAGCGGAGTTTTTGGGAGCTACGAGCAGTACTTC

V gene: TRBV16
CDR3 length: 13
D gene: -
J gene: TRBJ1-2
clone size: -
CDR3 protein: CASSSGQLYGYTF
CDR3 DNA: TGTGCCAGCAGCTCTGGACAGCTCTATGGCTACACCTTC

V gene: TRBV10-1
CDR3 length: 14
D gene: TRBD2
J gene: TRBJ2-1
clone size: -
CDR3 protein: CASSESGGRNEQFF
CDR3 DNA: TGCGCCAGCAGTGAGTCCGGGGGGAGAAATGAGCAGTTCTTC

V gene: TRBV6-5
CDR3 length: 14
D gene: TRBD1
J gene: TRBJ2-7
clone size: -
CDR3 protein: CASRLTGGLYEQYF
CDR3 DNA: TGTGCCAGCAGACTGACAGGGGGCTTATACGAGCAGTACTTC

V gene: TRBV11-2
CDR3 length: 14
D gene: TRBD1
J gene: TRBJ2-3
clone size: few
CDR3 protein: CASSWTGGPDTQYF
CDR3 DNA: TGTGCCAGCAGCTGGACAGGGGGCCCAGATACGCAGTATTTT

V gene: TRBV29-1
CDR3 length: 11
D gene: -
J gene: TRBJ1-2
clone size: many
CDR3 protein: CSVRDEDGYTF
CDR3 DNA: TGCAGCGTCAGGGATGAGGATGGCTACACCTTC

V gene: TRBV14
CDR3 length: 18
D gene: TRBD1
J gene: TRBJ1-1
clone size: -
CDR3 protein: CASSQVNLDRFLNTEAFF
CDR3 DNA: TGTGCCAGCAGCCAAGTTAACTTGGACAGGTTCTTGAACACTGAAGCTTTCTTT

V gene: TRBV12-5
CDR3 length: 11
D gene: -
J gene: TRBJ1-5
clone size: -
CDR3 protein: CASGSRQPQHF
CDR3 DNA: TGTGCTAGTGGGTCCCGGCAGCCCCAGCATTTT

V gene: TRBV28
CDR3 length: 16
D gene: TRBD1
J gene: TRBJ2-5
clone size: -
CDR3 protein: CASSTAGTGGRETQYF
CDR3 DNA: TGTGCCAGCTCAACCGCCGGGACAGGGGGGAGAGAGACCCAGTACTTC

V gene: TRBV5-1
CDR3 length: 15
D gene: -
J gene: TRBJ1-1
clone size: few
CDR3 protein: CASSLDSGLNTEAFF
CDR3 DNA: TGCGCCAGCAGCTTAGATTCTGGCTTGAACACTGAAGCTTTCTTT

V gene: TRBV18
CDR3 length: 13
D gene: TRBD1
J gene: TRBJ1-5
clone size: once
CDR3 protein: CASSQGAGQPQHF
CDR3 DNA: TGTGCCAGCTCACAGGGGGCTGGACAGCCCCAGCATTTT

V gene: TRBV7-2
CDR3 length: 14
D gene: TRBD2
J gene: TRBJ2-1
clone size: once
CDR3 protein: CASNRLAGYNEQFF
CDR3 DNA: TGTGCCAGCAATCGACTAGCGGGGTACAATGAGCAGTTCTTC

V gene: TRBV24-1
CDR3 length: 15
D gene: -
J gene: TRBJ2-4
clone size: -
CDR3 protein: CATSDLQGAKNIQYF
CDR3 DNA: TGTGCCACCAGTGATCTACAGGGAGCCAAAAACATTCAGTACTTC

V gene: TRBV27
CDR3 length: 16
D gene: -
J gene: TRBJ2-7
clone size: few
CDR3 protein: CASSFSEYPTSYEQYF
CDR3 DNA: TGTGCCAGCAGTTTCTCGGAGTATCCTACCTCCTACGAGCAGTACTTC

V gene: TRBV23-1
CDR3 length: 12
D gene: TRBD1
J gene: TRBJ1-2
clone size: -
CDR3 protein: CAKADRAYGYTF
CDR3 DNA: TGCGCCAAAGCGGACAGGGCCTATGGCTACACCTTC

V gene: TRBV28
CDR3 length: 17
D gene: TRBD2
J gene: TRBJ2-7
clone size: few
CDR3 protein: CASSLSTWLAGSTEQYF
CDR3 DNA: TGTGCCAGCAGTTTATCGACCTGGCTAGCGGGATCGACCGAGCAGTACTTC

V gene: TRBV5-1
CDR3 length: 16
D gene: -
J gene: TRBJ2-1
clone size: -
CDR3 protein: CASSSYSGSSYNEQFF
CDR3 DNA: TGCGCCAGCAGCTCATACAGTGGGAGCTCCTACAATGAGCAGTTCTTC

V gene: TRBV6-2/TRBV6-3
CDR3 length: 16
D gene: -
J gene: TRBJ2-7
clone size: -
CDR3 protein: CASSYSIGEVYYEQYF
CDR3 DNA: TGTGCCAGCAGTTACTCGATCGGAGAAGTTTACTACGAGCAGTACTTC

V gene: TRBV21-1
CDR3 length: 19
D gene: -
J gene: TRBJ2-7
clone size: few
CDR3 protein: CASSKSRTSGNPRSYEQYF
CDR3 DNA: TGTGCCAGCAGCAAAAGCCGGACTAGCGGGAACCCCCGCTCCTACGAGCAGTACTTC

V gene: TRBV15
CDR3 length: 13
D gene: -
J gene: TRBJ2-3
clone size: -
CDR3 protein: CATSLGGTDTQYF
CDR3 DNA: TGTGCCACCAGCTTAGGGGGCACAGATACGCAGTATTTT

V gene: TRBV19
CDR3 length: 14
D gene: -
J gene: TRBJ2-4
clone size: once
CDR3 protein: CASSINGRGNIQYF
CDR3 DNA: TGTGCCAGTAGTATCAACGGGAGAGGGAACATTCAGTACTTC

V gene: TRBV15
CDR3 length: 15
D gene: TRBD2
J gene: TRBJ2-7
clone size: -
CDR3 protein: CATSRVAGGTYEQYF
CDR3 DNA: TGTGCCACCAGCAGAGTAGCGGGAGGGACCTACGAGCAGTACTTC

V gene: TRBV5-5
CDR3 length: 14
D gene: -
J gene: TRBJ1-1
clone size: -
CDR3 protein: CASSLAGGGAEAFF
CDR3 DNA: TGTGCCAGCAGCTTGGCGGGTGGGGGGGCTGAAGCTTTCTTT

V gene: TRBV6-5
CDR3 length: 13
D gene: -
J gene: TRBJ1-1
clone size: -
CDR3 protein: CASSYRGGTEAFF
CDR3 DNA: TGTGCCAGCAGTTACAGGGGGGGCACTGAAGCTTTCTTT

V gene: TRBV18
CDR3 length: 14
D gene: -
J gene: TRBJ2-7
clone size: -
CDR3 protein: CASLDGVASGEQYF
CDR3 DNA: TGTGCCAGCTTAGACGGGGTAGCTTCGGGCGAGCAGTACTTC

V gene: TRBV11-2
CDR3 length: 11
D gene: -
J gene: TRBJ2-1
clone size: -
CDR3 protein: CASRASNEQFF
CDR3 DNA: TGTGCCAGCAGGGCTAGCAATGAGCAGTTCTTC

V gene: TRBV18
CDR3 length: 14
D gene: TRBD1
J gene: TRBJ1-1
clone size: once
CDR3 protein: CASSPGQGNTEAFF
CDR3 DNA: TGTGCCAGCTCACCGGGACAGGGGAACACTGAAGCTTTCTTT

V gene: TRBV24-1
CDR3 length: 15
D gene: -
J gene: TRBJ1-4
clone size: -
CDR3 protein: CATSQGYGRDEKLFF
CDR3 DNA: TGTGCCACCAGCCAGGGGTATGGGAGAGATGAAAAACTGTTTTTT

V gene: TRBV19
CDR3 length: 13
D gene: -
J gene: TRBJ2-4
clone size: -
CDR3 protein: CATSRGAKNIQYF
CDR3 DNA: TGTGCCACCTCACGGGGGGCCAAAAACATTCAGTACTTC

V gene: TRBV5-1
CDR3 length: 16
D gene: TRBD2
J gene: TRBJ2-1
clone size: once
CDR3 protein: CASSSAGTSAVYEQFF
CDR3 DNA: TGCGCCAGCAGCTCGGCCGGGACTAGCGCCGTCTATGAGCAGTTCTTC

V gene: TRBV19
CDR3 length: 14
D gene: TRBD2
J gene: TRBJ2-3
clone size: -
CDR3 protein: CATTWGGSADTQYF
CDR3 DNA: TGTGCCACCACCTGGGGGGGGAGCGCAGATACGCAGTATTTT

V gene: TRBV12-5
CDR3 length: 17
D gene: TRBD1
J gene: TRBJ1-1
clone size: once
CDR3 protein: CASGLGSGGFFNTEAFF
CDR3 DNA: TGTGCTAGTGGTTTGGGTTCAGGGGGCTTTTTTAACACTGAAGCTTTCTTT

V gene: TRBV20-1
CDR3 length: 15
D gene: -
J gene: TRBJ1-1
clone size: -
CDR3 protein: CSASHPGRGVTEAFF
CDR3 DNA: TGCAGTGCCAGTCATCCGGGACGGGGGGTCACTGAAGCTTTCTTT

V gene: TRBV27
CDR3 length: 14
D gene: -
J gene: TRBJ2-1
clone size: few
CDR3 protein: CASRPGAGRGEQFF
CDR3 DNA: TGTGCCAGCAGGCCAGGTGCGGGGCGGGGTGAGCAGTTCTTC

V gene: TRBV30
CDR3 length: 14
D gene: -
J gene: TRBJ1-5
clone size: -
CDR3 protein: CAWSTGVSNQPQHF
CDR3 DNA: TGTGCCTGGAGTACGGGGGTCAGCAATCAGCCCCAGCATTTT

V gene: TRBV7-2
CDR3 length: 16
D gene: -
J gene: TRBJ1-2
clone size: -
CDR3 protein: CASSLGQGFISDGYTF
CDR3 DNA: TGTGCCAGCAGCTTAGGGCAGGGATTCATATCGGATGGCTACACCTTC

V gene: TRBV5-1
CDR3 length: 16
D gene: -
J gene: TRBJ2-2
clone size: -
CDR3 protein: CASSLSRRSNTGELFF
CDR3 DNA: TGCGCCAGCAGCTTGTCGCGGAGATCAAACACCGGGGAGCTGTTTTTT

V gene: TRBV2
CDR3 length: 13
D gene: -
J gene: TRBJ2-5
clone size: once
CDR3 protein: CASSVEDSETQYF
CDR3 DNA: TGTGCCAGCAGTGTAGAGGATTCGGAGACCCAGTACTTC

V gene: TRBV28
CDR3 length: 16
D gene: TRBD1
J gene: TRBJ2-1
clone size: -
CDR3 protein: CASSHSGTGGVNEQFF
CDR3 DNA: TGTGCCAGCAGTCACTCCGGGACAGGGGGCGTGAATGAGCAGTTCTTC

V gene: TRBV3-1/TRBV3-2
CDR3 length: 14
D gene: TRBD1
J gene: TRBJ1-1
clone size: -
CDR3 protein: CASTPTGERGEAFF
CDR3 DNA: TGTGCCAGCACTCCCACAGGGGAACGGGGTGAAGCTTTCTTT